This T cell receptor (beta chain) emerged from a study of blood T cell repertoires in COVID-19. In the study overall: Nucleic acid was either cDNA or gDNA, and it came from T cells, B-cell-depleted T cells, or PBMCs.

The V and J ends lost 3 bases and 0 bases respectively, with 8 bases between them. The CDR3 has 13 amino acids. Germline assignment: CDR1 GTSNPN and CDR2 SVGIG (reference sequence). As originally analysed: Counts of nucleated cells, estimated from reference gene primer amplification, were obtained. Method: immunoSEQ multiplex PCR; TCRdb's copy keeps in-frame clones and lacks some. V and J calls and clone size follow that table, whereas D and trimming were derived from the DNA. The sample contains some 200,000 clones, around 80% of which appear only once. The sequence came from a woman in her thirties or forties with acute COVID-19. The rearrangement uses TRBV30 and TRBJ1-1; D may be TRBD1 (5 bases). The sequenced material came from PBMCs or T cells enriched from blood (not recorded which). CDR3 nucleotide sequence: TGTGCCTGGAGCCGGGGGGTGAACACTGAAGCTTTCTTT. It codes for CAWSRGVNTEAFF.